A selection of T cell receptor beta chains follows, all from one sample in a study of control samples from healthy donors and cancer patients. The protocol was immunoSEQ multiplex PCR, while the TCRdb copy is restricted to in-frame clones and leaves out a portion. Found here are around 130,000 clones, about 95% of them singletons; the top ten hold around 3.6%. Sequencing input: blood. These receptors were obtained from a man younger than 45 in good health. Each CDR3 is given with its conserved first and last residue. The order of the fields is D gene, clone size, J gene, V gene, CDR3 protein, CDR3 DNA. A D gene is named only where the DNA matches it firmly. Where a row states a size, it is once, few, many or the class of an expanded clone; other rows omit it.

- - TRBJ1-6 TRBV7-2 CASSLKGFSSYNSPLHF TGTGCCAGCAGCTTAAAGGGGTTTAGCTCCTATAATTCACCCCTCCACTTT
- - TRBJ2-1 TRBV28 CASSSSRTAPRTSLIF TGTGCCAGCAGTTCATCCCGGACAGCGCCTAGAACGTCCTTGATCTTC
- - TRBJ1-1 TRBV25-1 CASSEYIGPSDTEAFF TGTGCCAGCAGTGAATATATAGGGCCGTCGGACACTGAAGCTTTCTTT
- - TRBJ2-7 TRBV14 CASSPGPAYEQYF TGTGCCAGCAGCCCGGGACCGGCCTACGAGCAGTACTTC
- once TRBJ2-5 TRBV15 CATSREYQETQYF TGTGCCACCAGCCGCGAGTACCAAGAGACCCAGTACTTC
- - TRBJ1-3 TRBV19 CASNPTGSSGNTIYF TGTGCCAGTAACCCGACGGGGAGCTCTGGAAACACCATATATTTT
- - TRBJ1-6 TRBV5-6 CASSSSGVSPLHF TGTGCCAGCAGCTCATCAGGGGTTTCACCCCTCCACTTT
- - TRBJ1-2 TRBV9 CASSYSRTDSSYGYTF TGTGCCAGCAGCTATAGCCGAACAGACAGTTCCTATGGCTACACCTTC
- - TRBJ1-1 TRBV5-1 CASSLGLLNTEAFF TGCGCCAGCAGCTTGGGGCTACTGAACACTGAAGCTTTCTTT
TRBD2 - TRBJ2-3 TRBV7-2 CASSFRTSGVGWTDTQYF TGTGCCAGCAGCTTTCGGACTAGCGGGGTTGGTTGGACAGATACGCAGTATTTT
- - TRBJ1-2 TRBV6-2/TRBV6-3 CASSYYQGPGYTF TGTGCCAGCAGTTATTACCAGGGACCTGGCTACACCTTC
- - TRBJ1-1 TRBV3-1/TRBV3-2 CASSLIENTEAFF TGTGCCAGCAGCCTGATCGAGAACACTGAAGCTTTCTTT
- - TRBJ2-5 TRBV6-5 CAAAWAGWETQYF TGTGCAGCAGCATGGGCGGGGTGGGAGACCCAGTACTTC
- - TRBJ1-2 TRBV9 CASSVESGIHGYTF TGTGCCAGCAGCGTAGAATCAGGGATCCATGGCTACACCTTC
- - TRBJ1-1 TRBV6-2/TRBV6-3 CASSRREATEAFF TGTGCCAGCAGCCGCCGGGAGGCCACTGAAGCTTTCTTT
- - TRBJ1-5 TRBV7-2 CASSRTRDQPQHF TGTGCCAGCAGCCGGACACGAGATCAGCCCCAGCATTTT
- - TRBJ2-3 TRBV24-1 CATSGGAGTLSTDTQYF TGTGCCACCAGTGGGGGGGCCGGGACACTTAGCACAGATACGCAGTATTTT
- few TRBJ1-2 TRBV21-1 CASSKRAGNYGYTF TGTGCCAGCAGCAAAAGGGCAGGGAACTATGGCTACACCTTC
- - TRBJ1-1 TRBV20-1 CSARRGAEAFF TGCAGTGCCCGCCGCGGGGCTGAAGCTTTCTTT
- once TRBJ1-1 TRBV18 CASSPERQAWIEAFF TGTGCCAGCTCACCGGAAAGACAGGCCTGGATTGAAGCTTTCTTT
- - TRBJ1-6 TRBV5-1 CASSLVDLGINSPLHF TGCGCCAGCAGCTTGGTGGATTTGGGAATTAATTCACCCCTCCACTTT
- - TRBJ2-2 TRBV5-4 CASRPSGVVGTGELFF TGTGCCAGCAGACCCTCAGGGGTAGTAGGAACCGGGGAGCTGTTTTTT
- - TRBJ1-5 TRBV30 CAWSVRSINQPQHF TGTGCCTGGAGTGTAAGGAGTATCAATCAGCCCCAGCATTTT
TRBD1 - TRBJ2-7 TRBV4-1 CASSEGALSYEQYF TGCGCCAGCAGCGAGGGGGCCCTCAGCTACGAGCAGTACTTC
- - TRBJ2-2 TRBV4-1 CASSQIRGGELFF TGCGCCAGCAGCCAGATCAGGGGCGGGGAGCTGTTTTTT
- - TRBJ2-7 TRBV2 CASIATTGGEQYF TGTGCCAGCATCGCGACAACAGGTGGAGAGCAGTACTTC
- - TRBJ2-7 TRBV10-3 CASTLSGERREQYF TGTGCCAGCACACTCTCAGGGGAACGACGCGAGCAGTACTTC
- - TRBJ1-4 TRBV15 CATSRDRVGEKLFF TGTGCCACCAGCAGAGACAGGGTAGGGGAAAAACTGTTTTTT
- - TRBJ1-1 TRBV7-9 CASSLVREAEAFF TGTGCCAGCAGCTTAGTAAGGGAGGCAGAAGCTTTCTTT
TRBD2 once TRBJ2-3 TRBV6-2/TRBV6-3 CASSRGWSSGGVTDTQYF TGTGCCAGCAGTCGTGGCTGGTCTAGCGGGGGAGTCACAGATACGCAGTATTTT
- - TRBJ2-3 TRBV11-3 CASSAGHVTDTQYF TGTGCCAGCAGTGCGGGACATGTCACAGATACGCAGTATTTT
- - TRBJ1-1 TRBV5-6 CASSLWASTEAFF TGTGCCAGCAGCTTGTGGGCCAGCACTGAAGCTTTCTTT
- - TRBJ1-5 TRBV19 CASSPVGHSNQPQHF TGTGCCAGTAGTCCCGTGGGGCATAGCAATCAGCCCCAGCATTTT
- - TRBJ1-3 TRBV9 CASSVRGGNTIYF TGTGCCAGCAGCGTCAGGGGCGGAAACACCATATATTTT
- once TRBJ2-3 TRBV27 CASSSWSDTQYF TGTGCCAGCAGTTCCTGGTCAGATACGCAGTATTTT